A selection of T cell receptor beta chains follows, all from one sample in a study of blood T cell repertoires in COVID-19. This table comes from immunoSEQ multiplex PCR, and its TCRdb copy is limited to in-frame clones, with some not included. Of hundreds of thousands of clones detected, around 84% appear once; the ten largest clones hold around 6.5%. The sample consisted of peripheral blood. All receptors come from a man older than 75 with acute or convalescent COVID-19. Both conserved end residues are part of each CDR3. The D gene is left open where the match is weak. Some rows have no size entry. The others give once, few or many, or a class for an expanded clone.

v_gene	abundance	d_gene	j_gene	len	CDR3nt	CDR3aa
TRBV2	-	TRBD2	TRBJ2-1	13	TGTGCCAGCCGGGGACTAGCGGATAGGGAGCAGTTCTTC	CASRGLADREQFF
TRBV5-1	-	-	TRBJ2-3	14	TGCGCCAGCAGCTTGTGGGGCGACACAGATACGCAGTATTTT	CASSLWGDTDTQYF
TRBV5-1	-	-	TRBJ2-2	14	TGCGCCAGCAGCCGCAGCAGGGGCACCGGGGAGCTGTTTTTT	CASSRSRGTGELFF
TRBV28	-	-	TRBJ1-4	14	TGTGCCAGCAGTTTAGGCAGGGCGCTTGAAAAACTGTTTTTT	CASSLGRALEKLFF
TRBV3-1/TRBV3-2	once	-	TRBJ1-1	13	TGTGCCAGCTTCCCCCGAGGCGGCACTGAAGCTTTCTTT	CASFPRGGTEAFF
TRBV3-1/TRBV3-2	-	-	TRBJ2-5	16	TGTGCCAGCAGCCAAGAAAAAGGCAGGGGCGAGGAGACCCAGTACTTC	CASSQEKGRGEETQYF
TRBV13	-	-	TRBJ1-3	15	TGTGCCAGCAGCCAGTCCCGGTGGACACGAAACACCATATATTTT	CASSQSRWTRNTIYF
TRBV7-3	-	TRBD1	TRBJ2-3	14	TGTGCCAGCAGCCCCGGACAGGTTACAGATACGCAGTATTTT	CASSPGQVTDTQYF
TRBV24-1	-	TRBD2	TRBJ2-3	17	TGTGCCACCAGTGATTATACCGGGACTACCCGGAGAGATACGCAGTATTTT	CATSDYTGTTRRDTQYF
TRBV15	once	-	TRBJ1-3	15	TGTGCCACCAGCAGAGATACAGGCTCTGGAAACACCATATATTTT	CATSRDTGSGNTIYF
TRBV27	few	-	TRBJ1-4	15	TGTGCCAGCAGTTTTAGCGGGAGTGCTAATGAAAAACTGTTTTTT	CASSFSGSANEKLFF
TRBV18	-	-	TRBJ1-1	15	TGTGCCAGCTCATTCCTCGCGGGCGGGGACACTGAAGCTTTCTTT	CASSFLAGGDTEAFF
TRBV19	-	-	TRBJ1-1	14	TGTGCCAGTAGTTTCAGGCAAGCAGGCACTGAAGCTTTCTTT	CASSFRQAGTEAFF
TRBV6-7	once	TRBD1	TRBJ1-1	15	TGTGCCAGCAGGGGGACAGGGGCTTTGAACACTGAAGCTTTCTTT	CASRGTGALNTEAFF
TRBV19	-	TRBD1	TRBJ1-2	15	TGTGCCAGTAGTATCAAACAGGGGAATTTCTATGGCTACACCTTC	CASSIKQGNFYGYTF
TRBV18	-	TRBD2	TRBJ2-1	18	TGTGCCAGCTCACCCGGCGGTGGGGTTAGCGGGAGGACGAATGAGCAGTTCTTC	CASSPGGGVSGRTNEQFF
TRBV29-1	-	TRBD1	TRBJ1-2	13	TGCAGCGTTGTGAAAGGGGGCATAGATGGCTACACCTTC	CSVVKGGIDGYTF
TRBV24-1	-	TRBD2	TRBJ2-1	16	TGTGCCACCAGTGATTTGCCTAGCGGGCCGTACAATGAGCAGTTCTTC	CATSDLPSGPYNEQFF
TRBV14	-	-	TRBJ1-2	13	TGTGCCAGCAGCCAAGCCCCCCTGGGCGGCTACACCTTC	CASSQAPLGGYTF
TRBV30	-	-	TRBJ2-7	14	TGTGCCTGGAGTGTACCCGCGGTCGGGGTCGAGCAGTACTTC	CAWSVPAVGVEQYF
TRBV12-3/TRBV12-4	-	TRBD1	TRBJ1-5	12	TGTGCCAGCAGTACAACAGGGGGGCCCCAGCATTTT	CASSTTGGPQHF
TRBV19	-	TRBD2	TRBJ2-5	16	TGTGCCAGTACCCCCCGAGGGCTAGCGGGACGAGAGACCCAGTACTTC	CASTPRGLAGRETQYF
TRBV7-2	-	-	TRBJ1-6	14	TGTGCCAGCAGCTTAGACAGGGTTAATTCACCCCTCCACTTT	CASSLDRVNSPLHF
TRBV18	-	-	TRBJ1-1	14	TGTGCCAGCTCTCCTGCAAGCGGGGACACTGAAGCTTTCTTT	CASSPASGDTEAFF
TRBV28	-	-	TRBJ2-7	12	TGTGCCAGCACTCAAACGGGGAATGAGCAGTACTTC	CASTQTGNEQYF
TRBV27	-	-	TRBJ1-1	14	TGTGCCAGCAGAACAGACAGACTGAACACTGAAGCTTTCTTT	CASRTDRLNTEAFF
TRBV29-1	-	TRBD1	TRBJ2-7	18	TGCAGCGTTGAAGGGACCGCCGACAGGGGCACCAAGGCCTACGAGCAGTACTTC	CSVEGTADRGTKAYEQYF
TRBV19	-	TRBD2	TRBJ2-7	14	TGTGCCAGTAGAGAGACTAGCGGTACCTACGAGCAGTACTTC	CASRETSGTYEQYF
TRBV3-1/TRBV3-2	once	-	TRBJ1-2	12	TGTGCCAGCAGCCAAATTTCTCGTGGCTACACCTTC	CASSQISRGYTF
TRBV5-1	-	-	TRBJ1-6	15	TGCGCCAGCAGCTTGGATGCAGGGGCGGGTTCACCCCTCCACTTT	CASSLDAGAGSPLHF
TRBV29-1	few	TRBD1	TRBJ1-4	12	TGCGGCGGAGGACAGGGAGAAGGGAAACTGTTTTTT	CGGGQGEGKLFF
TRBV10-1	-	TRBD2	TRBJ2-1	16	TGCGCCAGCAGTGAGTCCAGCGGGAGGAGGTGGGGTGAGCAGTTCTTC	CASSESSGRRWGEQFF
TRBV7-3	once	-	TRBJ2-2	13	TGTGCCAGCAGCAAGACTATCACCGGGGAGCTGTTTTTT	CASSKTITGELFF
TRBV6-5	-	-	TRBJ1-5	14	TGTGCCAGCACCGCGGGACCGCAGAGGCAGCCCCAGCATTTT	CASTAGPQRQPQHF
TRBV7-3	few	TRBD1	TRBJ2-3	19	TGTGCCAGCAGCCCCCGACCCTTTGGGACAGGGGGCTCCCCAGATACGCAGTATTTT	CASSPRPFGTGGSPDTQYF
TRBV28	-	TRBD2	TRBJ2-1	15	TGTGCCAGCAGTCCCAGAGCTAGCGGGAGGCCGTCCCAGTTCTTC	CASSPRASGRPSQFF
TRBV27	once	-	TRBJ1-2	17	TGTGCCAGCAGTCCCACATCCGGGGATTGGACAGTCTATGGCTACACCTTC	CASSPTSGDWTVYGYTF
TRBV28	-	-	TRBJ2-1	12	TGTGCCAGCAGGACCCCGGGTGGTGAGCAGTTCTTC	CASRTPGGEQFF
TRBV10-3	-	TRBD1	TRBJ2-7	14	TGTGCCATTAAACAGGGGCCTGGGGCCTACGAGCAGTACTTC	CAIKQGPGAYEQYF
TRBV5-5	-	TRBD1	TRBJ2-1	15	TGTGCCAGCAGCACGTGGACAGGGACCTACAATGAGCAGTTCTTC	CASSTWTGTYNEQFF